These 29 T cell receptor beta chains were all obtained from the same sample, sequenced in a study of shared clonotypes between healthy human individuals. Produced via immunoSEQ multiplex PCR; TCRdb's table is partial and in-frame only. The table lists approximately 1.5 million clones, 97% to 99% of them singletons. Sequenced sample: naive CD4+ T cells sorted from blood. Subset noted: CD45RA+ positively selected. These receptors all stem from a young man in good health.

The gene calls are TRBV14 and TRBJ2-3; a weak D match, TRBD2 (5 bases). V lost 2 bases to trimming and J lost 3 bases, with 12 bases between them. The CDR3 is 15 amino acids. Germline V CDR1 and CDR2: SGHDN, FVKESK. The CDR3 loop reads CASSQSVTRTDTQYF. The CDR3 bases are TGTGCCAGCAGCCAAAGTGTTACTAGAACAGATACGCAGTATTTT.

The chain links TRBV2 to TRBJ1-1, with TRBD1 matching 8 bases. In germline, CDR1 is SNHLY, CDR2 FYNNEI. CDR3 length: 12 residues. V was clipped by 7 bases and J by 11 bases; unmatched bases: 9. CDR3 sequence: CASIRRTGHAFF. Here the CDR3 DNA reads TGTGCCAGCATCCGACGGACAGGGCATGCTTTCTTT.

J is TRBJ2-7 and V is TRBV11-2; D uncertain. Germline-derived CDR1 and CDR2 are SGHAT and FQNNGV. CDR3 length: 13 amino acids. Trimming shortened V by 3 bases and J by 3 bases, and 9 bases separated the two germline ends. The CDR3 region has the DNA TGTGCCAGCAGCTTGCCCGACATCTACGAGCAGTACTTC. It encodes CASSLPDIYEQYF.

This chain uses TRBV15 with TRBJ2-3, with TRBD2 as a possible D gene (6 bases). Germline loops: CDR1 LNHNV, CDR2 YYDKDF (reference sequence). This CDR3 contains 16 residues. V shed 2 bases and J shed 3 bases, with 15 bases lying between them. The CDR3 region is CATSRRPAEGTDTQYF. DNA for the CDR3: TGTGCCACCAGCAGACGCCCAGCGGAGGGTACAGATACGCAGTATTTT.

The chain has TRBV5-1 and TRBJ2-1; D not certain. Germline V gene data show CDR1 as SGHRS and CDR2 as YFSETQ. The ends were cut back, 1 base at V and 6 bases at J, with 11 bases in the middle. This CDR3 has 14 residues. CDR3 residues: CASSLNSPSNEQFF. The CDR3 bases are TGCGCCAGCAGCTTGAACTCTCCTAGCAATGAGCAGTTCTTC.

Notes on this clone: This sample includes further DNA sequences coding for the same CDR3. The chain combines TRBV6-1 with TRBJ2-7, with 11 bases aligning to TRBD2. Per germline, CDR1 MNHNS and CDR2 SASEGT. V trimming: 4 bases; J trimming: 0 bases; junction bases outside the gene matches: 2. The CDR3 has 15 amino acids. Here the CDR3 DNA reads TGTGCCAGCAGTGCTACTAGCGGGAGCTCCTACGAGCAGTACTTC. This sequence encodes CASSATSGSSYEQYF.

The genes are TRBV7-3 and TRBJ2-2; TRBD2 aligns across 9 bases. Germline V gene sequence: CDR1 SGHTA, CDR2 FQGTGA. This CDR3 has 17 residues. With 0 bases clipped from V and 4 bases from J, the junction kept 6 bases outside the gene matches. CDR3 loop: CASSLTKAGGGTGELFF. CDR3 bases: TGTGCCAGCAGCTTAACGAAAGCGGGAGGTGGCACCGGGGAGCTGTTTTTT.

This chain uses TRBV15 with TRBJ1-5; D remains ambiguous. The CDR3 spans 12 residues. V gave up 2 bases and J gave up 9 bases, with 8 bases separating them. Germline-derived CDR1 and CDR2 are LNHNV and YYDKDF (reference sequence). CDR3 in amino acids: CATSRSKWPQHF. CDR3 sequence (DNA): TGTGCCACCAGCAGAAGTAAGTGGCCCCAGCATTTT.

CDR3 residues: CSVERRAAPSGYTF. CDR3 coding DNA: TGCAGCGTTGAAAGGAGGGCGGCGCCGAGTGGCTACACCTTC. The V and J genes are TRBV29-1 and TRBJ1-2, with D uncertain. V dropped 2 bases and J dropped 7 bases, with 17 bases sitting between them. Germline V lookup: CDR1 SQVTM, CDR2 ANQGSEA. The CDR3 totals 14 residues.

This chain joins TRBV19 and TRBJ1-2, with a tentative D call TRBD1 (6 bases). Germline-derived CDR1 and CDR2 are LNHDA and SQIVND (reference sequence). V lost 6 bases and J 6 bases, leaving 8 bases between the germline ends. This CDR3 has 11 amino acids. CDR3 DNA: TGTGCCAGTAGAGGGGGAGATGGCTACACCTTC. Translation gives CASRGGDGYTF.

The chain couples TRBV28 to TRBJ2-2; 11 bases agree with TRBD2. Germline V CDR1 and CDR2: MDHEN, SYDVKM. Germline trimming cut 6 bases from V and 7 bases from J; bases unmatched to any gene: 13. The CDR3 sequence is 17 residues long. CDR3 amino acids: CASRASGRFPSGGELFF. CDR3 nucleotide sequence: TGTGCCAGCAGGGCTAGCGGGAGGTTTCCGTCGGGCGGGGAGCTGTTTTTT.

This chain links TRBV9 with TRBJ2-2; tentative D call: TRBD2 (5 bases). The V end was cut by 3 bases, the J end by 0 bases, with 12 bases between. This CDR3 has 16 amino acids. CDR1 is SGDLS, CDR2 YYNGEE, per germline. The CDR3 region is CASSATTNANTGELFF. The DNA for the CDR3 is TGTGCCAGCAGCGCGACTACAAATGCGAACACCGGGGAGCTGTTTTTT. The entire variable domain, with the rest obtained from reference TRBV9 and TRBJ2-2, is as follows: DSGVTQTPKHLITATGQRVTLRCSPRSGDLSVYWYQQSLDQGLQFLIQYYNGEERAKGNILERFSAQQFPDLHSELNLSSLELGDSALYFCASSATTNANTGELFFGEGSRLTVL.

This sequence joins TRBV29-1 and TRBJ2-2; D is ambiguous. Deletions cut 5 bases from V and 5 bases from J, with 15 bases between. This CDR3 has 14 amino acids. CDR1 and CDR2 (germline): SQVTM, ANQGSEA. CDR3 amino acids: CSVYDGFLTGELFF. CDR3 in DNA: TGCAGCGTTTACGACGGGTTTCTGACCGGGGAGCTGTTTTTT.

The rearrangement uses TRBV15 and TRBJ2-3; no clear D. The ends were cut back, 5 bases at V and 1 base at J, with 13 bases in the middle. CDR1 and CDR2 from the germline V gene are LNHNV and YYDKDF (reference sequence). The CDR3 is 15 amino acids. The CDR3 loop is CATSPGPSRTDTQYF. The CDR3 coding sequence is TGTGCCACCAGCCCGGGCCCCAGCCGCACAGATACGCAGTATTTT.

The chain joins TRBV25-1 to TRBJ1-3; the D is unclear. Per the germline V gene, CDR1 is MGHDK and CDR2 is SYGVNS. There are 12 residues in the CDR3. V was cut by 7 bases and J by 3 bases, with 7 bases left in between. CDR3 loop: CASKESGNTIYF. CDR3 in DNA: TGTGCCAGCAAGGAGAGTGGAAACACCATATATTTT.

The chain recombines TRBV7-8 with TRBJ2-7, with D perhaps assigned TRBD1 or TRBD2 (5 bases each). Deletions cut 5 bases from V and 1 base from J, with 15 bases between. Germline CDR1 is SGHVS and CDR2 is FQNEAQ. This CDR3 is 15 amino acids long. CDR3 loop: CASSLNRDHSYEQYF. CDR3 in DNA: TGTGCCAGCAGCCTTAACCGGGACCATTCCTACGAGCAGTACTTC.

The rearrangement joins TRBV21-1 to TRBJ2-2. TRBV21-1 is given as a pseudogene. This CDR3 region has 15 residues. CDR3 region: CASSKLGDRTGELFF. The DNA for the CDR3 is TGTGCCAGCAGCAAACTCGGGGACCGCACCGGGGAGCTGTTTTTT.

CDR3 nucleotide sequence: TGTGCCAGCAGCCATGGACTAGCGGCCTCCTACGAGCAGTACTTC. It specifies CASSHGLAASYEQYF. The chain is built from TRBV7-9 and TRBJ2-7; 10 bases are a match to TRBD2. The V segment lost 5 bases and the J segment 0 bases; nucleotides outside the gene matches: 4. Germline-derived CDR1 and CDR2 are SEHNR and FQNEAQ (reference sequence). CDR3 size: 15 residues.

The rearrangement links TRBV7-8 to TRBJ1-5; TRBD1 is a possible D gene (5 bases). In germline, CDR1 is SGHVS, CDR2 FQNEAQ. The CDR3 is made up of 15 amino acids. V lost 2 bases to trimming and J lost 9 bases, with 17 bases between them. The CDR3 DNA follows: TGTGCCAGCAGCTTACTGTCCAGGGATAAGCCGCCCCAGCATTTT. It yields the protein CASSLLSRDKPPQHF.

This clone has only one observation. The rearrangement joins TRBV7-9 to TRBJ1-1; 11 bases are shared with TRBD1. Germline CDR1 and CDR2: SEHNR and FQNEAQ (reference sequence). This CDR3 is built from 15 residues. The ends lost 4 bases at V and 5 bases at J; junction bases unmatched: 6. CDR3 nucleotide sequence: TGTGCCAGCAGCTCCAGGACAGGGGGCGGAACTGAAGCTTTCTTT. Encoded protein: CASSSRTGGGTEAFF.

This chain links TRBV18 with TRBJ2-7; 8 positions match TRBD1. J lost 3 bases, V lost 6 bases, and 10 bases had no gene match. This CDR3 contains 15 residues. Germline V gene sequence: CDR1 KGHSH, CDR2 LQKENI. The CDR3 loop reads CASSQLQGASYEQYF. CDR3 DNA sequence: TGTGCCAGCTCCCAGCTCCAGGGGGCTAGCTACGAGCAGTACTTC.

DNA of the CDR3: TGTGCCATCAGTGAGGTAGGCGGGAGGATCACCGGGGAGCTGTTTTTT. This codes for CAISEVGGRITGELFF. The chain has TRBV10-3 and TRBJ2-2; TRBD2 agrees at 8 bases. CDR1 is ENHRY, CDR2 SYGVKD, per germline. The CDR3 covers 16 residues. J was trimmed by 4 bases and V by 2 bases; bases with no gene match: 6.

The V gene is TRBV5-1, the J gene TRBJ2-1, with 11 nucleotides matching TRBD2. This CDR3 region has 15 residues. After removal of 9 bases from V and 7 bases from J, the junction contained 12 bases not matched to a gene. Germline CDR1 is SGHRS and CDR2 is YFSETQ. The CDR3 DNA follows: TGCGCCACGTCACTAGCGGGAGACCTAAGTAATGAGCAGTTCTTC. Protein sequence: CATSLAGDLSNEQFF.

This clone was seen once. Written as DNA, the CDR3 is TGTGCCAGCAGCTTGCTACAAGGCGCTGGGGAGACCCAGTACTTC. Protein sequence: CASSLLQGAGETQYF. The genes are TRBV7-9 and TRBJ2-5; D unresolved. Deletions cut 3 bases from V and 5 bases from J, with 16 bases between. The germline V gene has CDR1 SEHNR and CDR2 FQNEAQ (reference sequence). This CDR3 has 15 amino acids.

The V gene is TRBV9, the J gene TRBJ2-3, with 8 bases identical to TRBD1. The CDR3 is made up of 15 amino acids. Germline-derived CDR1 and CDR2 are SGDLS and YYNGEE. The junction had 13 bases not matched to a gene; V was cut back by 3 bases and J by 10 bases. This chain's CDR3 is CASSGPGTGIGAQYF. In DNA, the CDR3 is TGTGCCAGCAGCGGACCCGGGACAGGCATCGGAGCGCAGTATTTT.

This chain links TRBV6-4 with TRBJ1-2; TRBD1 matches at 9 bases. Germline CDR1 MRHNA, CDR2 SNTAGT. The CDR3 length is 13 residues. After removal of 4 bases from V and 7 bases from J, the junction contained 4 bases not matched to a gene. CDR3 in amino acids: CASSVTGGGGYTF. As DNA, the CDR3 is TGTGCCAGCAGTGTGACAGGGGGTGGTGGCTACACCTTC.

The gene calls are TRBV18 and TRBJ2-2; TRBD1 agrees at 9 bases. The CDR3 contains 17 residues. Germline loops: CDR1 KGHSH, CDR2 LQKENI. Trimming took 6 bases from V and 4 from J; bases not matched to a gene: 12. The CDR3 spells CASSPLRQGEVTGELFF. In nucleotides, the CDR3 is TGTGCCAGCTCCCCCCTAAGACAGGGGGAGGTCACCGGGGAGCTGTTTTTT.

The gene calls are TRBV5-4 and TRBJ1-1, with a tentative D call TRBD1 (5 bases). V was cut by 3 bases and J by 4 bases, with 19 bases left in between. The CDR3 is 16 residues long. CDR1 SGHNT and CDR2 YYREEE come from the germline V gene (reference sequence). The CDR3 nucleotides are TGTGCCAGCAGCTCCGGGAAAGGGGCGCGGGGCACTGAAGCTTTCTTT. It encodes CASSSGKGARGTEAFF.

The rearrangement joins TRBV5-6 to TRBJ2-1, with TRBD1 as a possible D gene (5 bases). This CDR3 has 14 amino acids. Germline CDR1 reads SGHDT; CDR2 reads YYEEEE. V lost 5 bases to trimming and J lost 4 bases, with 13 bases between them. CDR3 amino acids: CASSETVLYNEQFF. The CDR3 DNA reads TGTGCCAGCAGTGAGACAGTCCTTTACAATGAGCAGTTCTTC. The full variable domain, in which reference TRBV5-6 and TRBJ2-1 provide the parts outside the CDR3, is DAGVTQSPTHLIKTRGQQVTLRCSPKSGHDTVSWYQQALGQGPQFIFQYYEEEERQRGNFPDRFSGHQFPNYSSELNVNALLLGDSALYLCASSETVLYNEQFFGPGTRLTVL.